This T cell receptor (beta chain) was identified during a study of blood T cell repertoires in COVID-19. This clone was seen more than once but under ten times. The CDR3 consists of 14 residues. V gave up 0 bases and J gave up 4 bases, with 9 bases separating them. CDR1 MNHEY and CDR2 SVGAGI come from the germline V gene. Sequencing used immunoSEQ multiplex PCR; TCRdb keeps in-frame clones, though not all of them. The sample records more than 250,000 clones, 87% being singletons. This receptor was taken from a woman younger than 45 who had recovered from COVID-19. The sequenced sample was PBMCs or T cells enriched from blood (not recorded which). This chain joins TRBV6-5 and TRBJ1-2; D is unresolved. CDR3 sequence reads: CASSYSASVYGYTF. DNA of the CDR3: TGTGCCAGCAGTTACTCGGCCAGTGTCTATGGCTACACCTTC.